This T cell receptor (beta chain) was captured by sequencing in a study of T-cell memory formation after mild COVID-19. This clonotype has a handful of counts. In TCRdb, the 5' RACE reads were re-called with MiXCR into one record per CDR3 protein. Of about 340,000 distinct CDR3 sequences listed, more than 15% are singletons. There are 18 residues in the CDR3. The germline gives CDR1 SQVTM, CDR2 ANQGSEA. The V gene end was trimmed by 6 bases and the J gene end by 0 bases; junction bases not matched to a gene: 13. This sequence joins TRBV29-1 and TRBJ2-1; 11 positions agree with TRBD2. The clonotype was recovered from a young man who had mild COVID-19 (a few samples of this study predate the infection). Cell type and time point are not known. Sequencing was done on a sample of PBMCs or a T cell subset sorted from them (not recorded which). The CDR3, as DNA: TGCAGCGTAGAGGGGGCGACTAGCGGGGCGAGCTCCTACAATGAGCAGTTCTTC. Its translation is CSVEGATSGASSYNEQFF.